The text below deals with one T cell receptor (beta chain). Trimming took 3 bases from V and 2 from J, leaving 7 bases between them. The germline V gene has CDR1 MNHNS and CDR2 SASEGT. The CDR3 runs 13 residues. This specimen comes from a study of shared clonotypes between healthy human individuals. The table came from immunoSEQ multiplex PCR; TCRdb's copy has only in-frame clones and leaves some out. Counted here are millions of clones, roughly 91% occurring once; the ten biggest clones make up approximately 1.7%. Only CD45RO-negative cells positively selected for CCR7 counted as naive CD8 cells, so terminally differentiated effector memory CD45RA+ cells were excluded.

The chain joins TRBV6-1 to TRBJ1-1; D is unresolved. This receptor was taken from a man between 18 and 35 years old in good health. Some clones in this sample may be carry-over from other donors' samples. What was sequenced was naive CD8+ T cells from PBMCs. CDR3 nucleotide sequence: TGTGCCAGCAGTGACTTCACAAACACTGAAGCTTTCTTT. It codes for CASSDFTNTEAFF.